Listed below are T cell receptor beta chains from one sample, sequenced in a study of control samples from healthy donors and cancer patients. Produced via immunoSEQ multiplex PCR; TCRdb's table is partial and in-frame only. The table records 120,000 or so clones, around 87% of them present only once. Sequencing was done on a sample of blood. All receptors derive from a man aged 35 to 55 in good health. CDR3s include the opening cysteine and the closing phenylalanine or tryptophan. A D gene is named only where the DNA matches it firmly. The listing skips clone size in some rows; elsewhere it reads once, few, many or a size class.

d_call	j_call	clone_size	v_call	cdr3_aa	cdr3_nt
TRBD1	TRBJ1-2	.	TRBV11-3	CASSLGTGTSSYTF	TGTGCCAGCAGCCTAGGGACAGGGACGTCCAGTTACACCTTC
.	TRBJ1-4	.	TRBV7-2	CASSLVGFSNEKLFF	TGTGCCAGCAGCTTAGTGGGGTTCTCAAATGAAAAACTGTTTTTT
.	TRBJ1-2	.	TRBV4-3	CASSQVSGYGYTF	TGCGCCAGCAGCCAAGTATCGGGGTATGGCTACACCTTC
.	TRBJ2-1	once	TRBV29-1	CSVEGQGGNEQFF	TGCAGCGTCGAAGGACAGGGAGGGAATGAGCAGTTCTTC
.	TRBJ2-3	.	TRBV29-1	CIVRRGDTQYF	TGCATTGTGAGACGTGGAGATACGCAGTATTTT
TRBD2	TRBJ2-1	.	TRBV4-3	CASSQEFVGTSGLEQFF	TGCGCCAGCAGCCAAGAGTTCGTCGGGACTAGCGGACTCGAGCAGTTCTTC
.	TRBJ2-7	.	TRBV7-9	CASSSAGYYEQYF	TGTGCCAGCAGCTCCGCAGGGTACTACGAGCAGTACTTC
.	TRBJ1-6	.	TRBV3-1/TRBV3-2	CASSQDGPTFASPLHF	TGTGCCAGCAGCCAAGATGGACCTACGTTTGCTTCACCCCTCCACTTT
.	TRBJ2-2	once	TRBV12-3/TRBV12-4	CASSLLGELFF	TGTGCCAGCAGTTTGCTCGGGGAGCTGTTTTTT
.	TRBJ1-1	.	TRBV5-4	CASSLLNTEAFF	TGTGCCAGCAGCTTATTGAACACTGAAGCTTTCTTT